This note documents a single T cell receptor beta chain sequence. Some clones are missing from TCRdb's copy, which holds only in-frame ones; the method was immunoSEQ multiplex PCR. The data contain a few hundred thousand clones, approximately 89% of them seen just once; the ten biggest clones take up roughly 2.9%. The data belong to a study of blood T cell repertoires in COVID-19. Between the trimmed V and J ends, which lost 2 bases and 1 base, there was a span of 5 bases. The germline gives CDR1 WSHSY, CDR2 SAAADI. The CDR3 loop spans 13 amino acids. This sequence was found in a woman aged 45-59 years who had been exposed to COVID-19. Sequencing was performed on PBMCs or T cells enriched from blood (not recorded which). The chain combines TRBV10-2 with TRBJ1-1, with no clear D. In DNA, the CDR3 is TGCGCCAGCAGTGAGATTCGGAACACTGAAGCTTTCTTT. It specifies CASSEIRNTEAFF.